Presented here are 28 T cell receptor beta chains from one specimen sequenced in a study of glioma-infiltrating T cells. Using RNA template, CDR3s of TCR alpha and beta were amplified with iRepertoire arm-PCR. TCRdb ran MiXCR on the multiplex PCR reads and lists one entry per CDR3 protein. The data show fewer than 250,000 distinct CDR3 sequences, around 32% seen once. Sequences were obtained from glioma tissue, nonneoplastic brain tissue, or PBMCs (not recorded which). The receptors were gathered from a human donor with low-grade glioma or glioblastoma, undergoing nonglioma brain surgery, or in good health (not recorded which).

On this clonotype: A read error may be the cause here, since a much bigger clone is one base away. V gene TRBV5-8 combines with J gene TRBJ2-7; 8 nucleotides align to TRBD1. After removal of 3 bases from V and 7 bases from J, the junction contained 6 bases not matched to a gene. Germline V lookup: CDR1 SGHTS, CDR2 YDEGEE. This CDR3 is built from 13 residues. The CDR3, as DNA: TGTGCCAGCAGCTCGACAGGGGTGAGGGAGCAGTACTTC. It is translated as CASSSTGVREQYF.

This clonotype was seen more than once but under ten times. The chain couples TRBV3-1 to TRBJ2-1; 12 bases match TRBD2. Germline-derived CDR1 and CDR2 are LGHDT and YNNKEL (reference sequence). The V segment lost 4 bases and the J segment 5 bases; nucleotides outside the gene matches: 0. The CDR3 is 14 residues long. The CDR3 here is CASSRTSGNNEQFF. Written as DNA, the CDR3 is TGTGCCAGCAGCCGGACTAGCGGGAACAATGAGCAGTTCTTC.

The V and J genes are TRBV19 and TRBJ1-4; tentative D call: TRBD1 (5 bases). The V gene lost 5 bases and the J gene lost 11 bases, with 18 bases spanning the gap. CDR3 length: 14 residues. The germline V gene has CDR1 LNHDA and CDR2 SQIVND (reference sequence). The CDR3 region has the DNA TGTGCCAGTAGTCAACAACTCGGAGGGGAGAAACTGTTTTTT. Protein: CASSQQLGGEKLFF.

This clonotype was found many times. The CDR3, as DNA: TGTGCCAGCAGTGCCCAGGGTAGGACTGAAGCTTTCTTT. It encodes CASSAQGRTEAFF. The rearrangement links TRBV27 to TRBJ1-1; maybe TRBD1 (5 bases). Germline V lookup: CDR1 MNHEY, CDR2 SMNVEV (reference sequence). Trimming took off 5 bases at V and 5 bases at J, with 12 bases between the two ends. CDR3 length: 13 amino acids.

CDR3 in DNA: TGTGCCAGTAGTATCAGGACAGCGAACCCCTATGGCTACACCTTC. Protein sequence: CASSIRTANPYGYTF. The chain couples TRBV19 to TRBJ1-2; possibly TRBD1 for D (6 bases). Trimming took 3 bases from V and 4 from J, leaving 15 bases between them. Germline V gene data show CDR1 as LNHDA and CDR2 as SQIVND (reference sequence). This CDR3 region has 15 residues.

This clonotype has a count of ten or more. The chain combines TRBV7-9 with TRBJ1-2; 7 nucleotides line up with TRBD1. Per the germline V gene, CDR1 is SEHNR and CDR2 is FQNEAQ (reference sequence). The CDR3 sequence is 14 residues long. V gave up 5 bases and J gave up 4 bases; unmatched junction bases: 7. CDR3 DNA sequence: TGTGCCAGCAGCCACCCGACAGGGACCTATGGCTACACCTTC. It codes for CASSHPTGTYGYTF.

There are many counts of this clonotype. The chain uses TRBV12-3 or TRBV12-4 and TRBJ1-2, with 9 bases matching TRBD1. The length of the CDR3 is 15 residues. The V segment lost 6 bases and the J segment 7 bases; nucleotides outside the gene matches: 12. The CDR3 coding sequence is TGTGCCAGCAGCTCACAGGGGGCGCGTTTAGGTGGCTACACCTTC. Its protein product is CASSSQGARLGGYTF.

The chain is built from TRBV6-2 or TRBV6-3 and TRBJ2-7; 8 bases fit TRBD2. This CDR3 spans 14 amino acids. V gave up 5 bases and J gave up 2 bases; unmatched junction bases: 5. Germline V CDR1 and CDR2: MNHEY, SVGEGT. The CDR3 spells CASSRGGTPYEQYF. CDR3 sequence (DNA): TGTGCCAGCAGTCGCGGGGGGACCCCCTACGAGCAGTACTTC.

The genes are TRBV5-4 and TRBJ2-3; tentatively, D is TRBD1 (5 bases). This CDR3 spans 17 amino acids. Trimming cost V 1 base and J 0 bases, with 15 bases left between them. Germline lookup yields CDR1 SGHNT and CDR2 YYREEE (reference sequence). Here the CDR3 reads CASSLFLGRRSTDTQYF. DNA of the CDR3: TGTGCCAGCAGCTTGTTTCTGGGGCGTAGAAGCACAGATACGCAGTATTTT.

The rearrangement joins TRBV29-1 to TRBJ2-4, with 7 bases that match TRBD1. V shed 7 bases and J 7 bases; nucleotides not matched to a gene: 4. The CDR3 spans 11 residues. Germline CDR1 is SQVTM and CDR2 is ANQGSEA. CDR3 nucleotide sequence: TGCAGCGCCGACAGGGCTAACATTCAGTACTTC. Protein: CSADRANIQYF.

As for this clonotype: This may be a read error: a much more frequent sequence differs by one nucleotide. The J gene is TRBJ2-3, the V gene TRBV10-3; TRBD2 agrees at 9 bases. Germline V lookup: CDR1 ENHRY, CDR2 SYGVKD. Trimming cost V 2 bases and J 6 bases; bases outside gene matches: 12. The CDR3 length is 17 residues. CDR3 DNA: TGTGCCATCAGTGAGCCGTACGCGGGAGGGCCGTCCGATACGCAGTATTTT. Translated, it gives CAISEPYAGGPSDTQYF.

At least ten counts were recorded for this clonotype. This chain connects TRBV19 to TRBJ2-1; tentatively, D is TRBD1 or TRBD2 (5 bases each). The germline V and J ends were trimmed by 3 bases and 15 bases, with 18 bases remaining between them. The CDR3 spans 13 residues. Germline loops: CDR1 LNHDA, CDR2 SQIVND (reference sequence). The CDR3 spells CASSISTTGRRFF. For the CDR3, the DNA is TGTGCCAGTAGTATTAGTACGACGGGACGTCGGTTCTTC.

There are many counts of this clonotype. The V call is TRBV3-1, the J call TRBJ1-6; D not certain. Deletions cut 2 bases from V and 10 bases from J, with 6 bases between. This CDR3 is 12 amino acids long. Germline CDR1 LGHDT, CDR2 YNNKEL (reference sequence). The CDR3 here is CASSQFSSPLHF. CDR3 in DNA: TGTGCCAGCAGCCAATTCAGCTCACCCCTCCACTTT.

In DNA form, the CDR3 reads TGTGCCATCAGCCCTAGCGGGAGTCCCTACGAGCAGTACTTC. Its protein is CAISPSGSPYEQYF. The chain has TRBV10-3 and TRBJ2-7; 10 bases fit TRBD2. J lost 2 bases, V lost 6 bases, and 4 bases had no gene match. This CDR3 spans 14 amino acids. CDR1 ENHRY and CDR2 SYGVKD come from the germline V gene.

V gene TRBV29-1 combines with J gene TRBJ1-1, with D unclear. The CDR3 runs to 13 residues. Germline CDR1 SQVTM, CDR2 ANQGSEA. The V and J ends lost 6 bases and 4 bases respectively, with 15 bases between them. The CDR3 DNA follows: TGCAGCGTCGACCTTTTGGGAGGCACTGAAGCTTTCTTT. Protein sequence: CSVDLLGGTEAFF.

Ten or more counts support this clonotype. J is TRBJ2-2 and V is TRBV7-2; D is undetermined. CDR1 is SGHTA, CDR2 FQGNSA, per germline. Trimming took off 1 base at V and 7 bases at J, with 7 bases between the two ends. This CDR3 is 13 amino acids long. In DNA form, the CDR3 reads TGTGCCAGCAGCTTAGAGTGGCACGGGGAGCTGTTTTTT. Its protein is CASSLEWHGELFF.

On this clonotype: A much larger clone lies one base from this, so it may be a read error. Lacking the conserved final phenylalanine or tryptophan, this CDR3 likely reflects a read error. V gene TRBV10-3 combines with J gene TRBJ2-2, with 16 positions matching TRBD2. CDR1 and CDR2 from the germline V gene are ENHRY and SYGVKD. The CDR3 loop spans 17 amino acids. V lost 5 bases to trimming and J lost 6 bases; unmatched junction nucleotides: 6. CDR3 sequence reads: CAISRGLAGGSAGELFL. As DNA, the CDR3 is TGTGCCATCAGTAGGGGACTAGCGGGAGGGTCGGCCGGGGAGCTGTTTCTT.

This clonotype was seen many times. A much more abundant neighbour one base away suggests this may be a read error. The J gene is TRBJ1-2, the V gene TRBV12-3 or TRBV12-4; D not certain. Trimming stripped 4 bases from V and 4 bases from J, with 4 bases between. CDR3 length: 11 residues. CDR3 in DNA: TGTGCCAGCAGTTACAGCTATGGCTACACCTTC. Encoded protein: CASSYSYGYTF.

Details on this clonotype: A clone one base away is much larger, so this may be a read error. The chain is built from TRBV19 and TRBJ2-3; 7 bases are shared with TRBD2. This CDR3 region has 14 residues. CDR1 LNHDA and CDR2 SQIVND come from the germline V gene (reference sequence). Here the CDR3 DNA reads TGTTCCAGTAGTAGGGACTACGGCACAGATACGCAGTATTTT. It is translated as CSSSRDYGTDTQYF.

As for this clonotype: One end of the junction is discordant with germline, which a read error may explain. The chain recombines TRBV29-1 with TRBJ2-2; a weak D match, TRBD2 (5 bases). Germline V lookup: CDR1 SQVTM, CDR2 ANQGSEA. The CDR3 extends over 12 amino acids. DNA of the CDR3: TGCAGCGTTTCGGGGTCCACCGGGGAGCTGTCTTTT. This codes for CSVSGSTGELSF.

This clonotype has a count of ten or more. The CDR3 DNA sequence: TGTGCCATCACCGGCCGGGGGGACTATGGCTACACCTTC. It translates to CAITGRGDYGYTF. The chain combines TRBV24-1 with TRBJ1-2, with D maybe TRBD1 (5 bases). The CDR3 consists of 13 residues. Trimming removed 11 bases from V and 3 bases from J, with 15 bases in between. Germline V gene data show CDR1 as KGHDR and CDR2 as SFDVKD.

This clonotype was seen only a few times. This chain joins TRBV11-2 and TRBJ2-5, with 8 bases matching TRBD2. V trimming: 5 bases; J trimming: 5 bases; junction bases outside the gene matches: 13. Germline-derived CDR1 and CDR2 are SGHAT and FQNNGV. This CDR3 has 16 amino acids. This chain's CDR3 is CASSARTSSARETQYF. CDR3 DNA: TGTGCCAGCAGCGCCCGGACTAGCTCGGCTCGGGAGACCCAGTACTTC. Supplemented by reference TRBV11-2 and TRBJ2-5, the full variable domain reads EAGVAQSPRYKIIEKRQSVAFWCNPISGHATLYWYQQILGQGPKLLIQFQNNGVVDDSQLPKDRFSAERLKGVDSTLKIQPAKLEDSAVYLCASSARTSSARETQYFGPGTRLLVL.

This clonotype has at least ten counts. This sequence joins TRBV19 and TRBJ1-1, with D tentatively TRBD1 (5 bases). The CDR3 length is 16 residues. V lost 0 bases, J lost 4 bases, and 15 bases lay in between. Germline V lookup: CDR1 LNHDA, CDR2 SQIVND (reference sequence). CDR3 nucleotides: TGTGCCAGTAGTATAGATCCGAGGGGCCTGGGCACTGAAGCTTTCTTT. Its protein is CASSIDPRGLGTEAFF. The whole variable domain, filled in from reference TRBV19 and TRBJ1-1, reads DGGITQSPKYLFRKEGQNVTLSCEQNLNHDAMYWYRQDPGQGLRLIYYSQIVNDFQKGDIAEGYSVSREKKESFPLTVTSAQKNPTAFYLCASSIDPRGLGTEAFFGQGTRLTVV.

The V and J genes are TRBV5-5 and TRBJ2-5, with D unresolved. Germline CDR1 SGHKS, CDR2 YYEKEE (reference sequence). This CDR3 has 16 residues. The ends were cut back, 0 bases at V and 4 bases at J, with 16 bases in the middle. Here the CDR3 reads CASSLGLEKSGETQYF. In DNA form, the CDR3 reads TGTGCCAGCAGCTTGGGTCTGGAGAAGTCTGGAGAGACCCAGTACTTC.

This clonotype was seen many times. The CDR3 DNA reads as TGCAGTGCTAGTGGATACGGGACAGACAAACCCTCTGGGGCCAACGTCCTGACTTTC. It is translated as CSASGYGTDKPSGANVLTF. The chain joins TRBV20-1 to TRBJ2-6; 7 bases line up with TRBD1. The trim removed 3 bases at V and 0 bases at J, leaving 14 bases unmatched. The germline CDR1 and CDR2 sequences are DFQATT and SNEGSKA (reference sequence). The CDR3 length is 19 residues.

Ten or more counts support this clonotype. V is TRBV14 and J is TRBJ1-5; perhaps TRBD1 as D (5 bases). This CDR3 has 15 residues. CDR1 is SGHDN, CDR2 FVKESK, per germline. Trimming left V 9 bases short and J 6 bases short, with 21 bases between. The CDR3 reads CASHTGDVRIQPQHF. CDR3 nucleotides: TGTGCCAGTCATACAGGTGACGTTCGTATTCAGCCCCAGCATTTT.

The V and J genes are TRBV27 and TRBJ1-5; D not resolved. The CDR3 sequence is 21 residues long. Trimming removed 2 bases at V and 9 bases at J, with 35 bases between. Germline CDR1 MNHEY, CDR2 SMNVEV (reference sequence). The CDR3 here is CASSLGSGRERYDQRARPQHF. The CDR3 nucleotides are TGTGCCAGCAGTTTAGGAAGCGGGAGGGAACGCTACGATCAGCGGGCTCGGCCCCAGCATTTT.

This clonotype was seen more than once but under ten times. The rearrangement links TRBV5-4 to TRBJ2-7, with TRBD1 matching over 7 bases. Germline lookup yields CDR1 SGHNT and CDR2 YYREEE (reference sequence). Unmatched junction bases numbered 9, after V lost 4 bases and J lost 2 bases. CDR3 length equals 15 residues. The CDR3 coding sequence is TGTGCCAGCAGCCGTCGGGACAGTCTTACCTACGAGCAGTACTTC. The encoded protein is CASSRRDSLTYEQYF.